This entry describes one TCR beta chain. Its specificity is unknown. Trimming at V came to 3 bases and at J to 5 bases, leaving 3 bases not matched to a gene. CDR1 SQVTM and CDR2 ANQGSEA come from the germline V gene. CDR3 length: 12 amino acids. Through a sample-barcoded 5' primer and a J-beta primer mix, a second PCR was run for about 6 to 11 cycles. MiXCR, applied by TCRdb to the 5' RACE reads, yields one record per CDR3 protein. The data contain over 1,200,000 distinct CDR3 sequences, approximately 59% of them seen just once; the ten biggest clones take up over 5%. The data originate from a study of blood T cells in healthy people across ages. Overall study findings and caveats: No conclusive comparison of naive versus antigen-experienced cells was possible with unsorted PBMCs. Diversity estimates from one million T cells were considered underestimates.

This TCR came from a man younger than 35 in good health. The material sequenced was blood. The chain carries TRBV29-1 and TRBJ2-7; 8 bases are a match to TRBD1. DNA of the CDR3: TGCAGCGTTGACCCGACAGGGGACGAGCAGTACTTC. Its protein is CSVDPTGDEQYF.